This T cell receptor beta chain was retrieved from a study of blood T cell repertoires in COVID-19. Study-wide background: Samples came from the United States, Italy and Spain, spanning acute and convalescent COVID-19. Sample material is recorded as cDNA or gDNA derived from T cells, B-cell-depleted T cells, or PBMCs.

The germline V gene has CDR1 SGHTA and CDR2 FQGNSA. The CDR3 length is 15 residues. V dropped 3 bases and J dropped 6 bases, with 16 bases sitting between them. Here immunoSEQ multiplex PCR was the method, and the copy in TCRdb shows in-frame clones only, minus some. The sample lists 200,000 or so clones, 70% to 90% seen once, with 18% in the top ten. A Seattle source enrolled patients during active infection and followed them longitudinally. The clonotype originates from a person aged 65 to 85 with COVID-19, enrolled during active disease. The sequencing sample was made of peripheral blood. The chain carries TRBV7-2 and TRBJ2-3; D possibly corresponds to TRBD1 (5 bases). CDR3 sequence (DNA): TGTGCCAGCAGCTTGGGGCACTCCCGGCCCGATACGCAGTATTTT. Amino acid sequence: CASSLGHSRPDTQYF. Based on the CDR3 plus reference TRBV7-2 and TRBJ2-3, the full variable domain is GAGVSQSPSNKVTEKGKDVELRCDPISGHTALYWYRQSLGQGLEFLIYFQGNSAPDKSGLPSDRFSAERTGGSVSTLTIQRTQQEDSAVYLCASSLGHSRPDTQYFGPGTRLTVL.